The 9 T cell receptor beta chains below were found in one sample sequenced in a study of CD8+CD57+ T cells in acquired aplastic anemia. The sequenced patients had an expansion of CD8+CD57+ cells seen by flow cytometry. Template material for TCR beta VDJ and CDR3 profiling consisted of genomic DNA. In TCRdb, the reads were re-called with MiXCR into one record per CDR3 protein. The table records approximately 180,000 distinct CDR3 sequences, around 63% of them present only once. What was sequenced was sorted CD4+, CD8+, or CD8+CD57+ T cells (not recorded which) from PBMCs. The receptors were sampled from a human donor with aplastic anemia.

The CDR3 DNA reads as TGTGCCAGCAGTTCTGCACTTTATCAGCCCCAGCATTTT. It encodes CASSSALYQPQHF. The genes are TRBV6-5 and TRBJ1-5; no definite D call. Trimming removed 4 bases from V and 5 bases from J, with 9 bases in between. This CDR3 is built from 13 residues. Germline values: CDR1 MNHEY, CDR2 SVGAGI.

Many counts were recorded for this clonotype. This rearrangement joins TRBV28 to TRBJ2-7; D ambiguous. Germline lookup yields CDR1 MDHEN and CDR2 SYDVKM. V dropped 4 bases and J dropped 0 bases, with 16 bases sitting between them. This CDR3 comprises 16 residues. As DNA, the CDR3 is TGTGCCAGCAGTTCCCTACTGCAGTTACACTCCTACGAGCAGTACTTC. This sequence encodes CASSSLLQLHSYEQYF.

This clonotype came up many times. The chain links TRBV19 to TRBJ1-1, with D possibly TRBD1 on 6 matching bases. V shed 3 bases and J shed 7 bases, with 9 bases lying between them. Germline V CDR1 and CDR2: LNHDA, SQIVND (reference sequence). The CDR3 has 12 residues. The CDR3 region has the DNA TGTGCCAGTAGTATTGGGGGGCTTGAAGCTTTCTTT. It specifies CASSIGGLEAFF.

This clonotype was seen repeatedly, ten times or more. This chain connects TRBV20-1 to TRBJ1-2; no definite D call. Germline lookup yields CDR1 DFQATT and CDR2 SNEGSKA (reference sequence). Trimming removed 3 bases at V and 4 bases at J, with 9 bases between. The CDR3 is made up of 12 amino acids. In DNA, the CDR3 is TGCAGTGCTAGTGGAGGTGCCTATGGCTACACCTTC. Residues: CSASGGAYGYTF.

This clonotype was detected ten times or more. The chain recombines TRBV10-2 with TRBJ2-7, with TRBD2 matching 9 bases. This CDR3 is built from 16 residues. CDR1 is WSHSY, CDR2 SAAADI, per germline. Germline trimming cut 0 bases from V and 4 bases from J; bases unmatched to any gene: 7. CDR3 DNA: TGCGCCAGCAGTGAGTCGGCGGGACTAGCTGGGTACGAGCAGTACTTC. Its protein is CASSESAGLAGYEQYF.

As for this clonotype: A junction boundary mismatches the germline segment, possibly from a read error. The rearrangement joins TRBV7-2 to TRBJ2-3; no firm D call. The CDR3 has 11 amino acids. The germline V gene has CDR1 SGHTA and CDR2 FQGNSA. DNA of the CDR3: TGTGCCAGCAGTCTTGCGGATACGCAGTGTTTT. This codes for CASSLADTQCF. The variable domain in full, with the rest retrieved from reference TRBV7-2 and TRBJ2-3, is GAGVSQSPSNKVTEKGKDVELRCDPISGHTALYWYRQSLGQGLEFLIYFQGNSAPDKSGLPSDRFSAERTGGSVSTLTIQRTQQEDSAVYLCASSLADTQCFGPGTRLTVL.

This chain links TRBV19 with TRBJ1-2; D unclear. The CDR3 consists of 15 residues. Germline V gene data show CDR1 as LNHDA and CDR2 as SQIVND (reference sequence). V was shortened by 5 bases and J by 4 bases, with 17 bases between the two germline ends. This CDR3 reads CASSDTETAFYGYTF. The CDR3 nucleotides read TGTGCCAGTAGTGACACAGAGACTGCCTTCTATGGCTACACCTTC.

The chain combines TRBV25-1 with TRBJ2-5; 12 bases match TRBD1. CDR1 is MGHDK and CDR2 is SYGVNS in the germline V gene. J gave up 7 bases and V 3 bases, and 3 bases lay outside the gene matches. The CDR3 contains 14 residues. CDR3 in DNA: TGTGCCAGCAGTGAGGGGACAGGGGGCACGACCCAGTACTTC. It translates to CASSEGTGGTTQYF.

This clonotype came up many times. The chain couples TRBV12-3 or TRBV12-4 to TRBJ1-5, with D perhaps matching TRBD1 (5 bases). V was shortened by 7 bases and J by 5 bases, with 15 bases between the two germline ends. CDR3 length: 14 residues. DNA for the CDR3: TGTGCCAGCAATGACGAGGGGCTTTATCAGCCCCAGCATTTT. Its translation is CASNDEGLYQPQHF.